Reported below is one T cell receptor (beta chain). Measured with immunoSEQ multiplex PCR; TCRdb has only the in-frame clones, and not every one. The profile shows some 170,000 clones, roughly 84% of them singletons. The length of the CDR3 is 19 residues. V shed 3 bases, J shed 6 bases, and the junction held 19 bases outside the gene matches. The germline CDR1 and CDR2 sequences are LGHNA and YSLEER. The sample is drawn from a study of blood T cell repertoires in COVID-19. For the study at large: Sites in the United States, Italy and Spain provided acute and convalescent COVID-19 samples. PBMCs, B-cell-depleted T cells, or T cells provided the cDNA or gDNA that made up the material.

Specimen: peripheral blood. The sequence was collected from a woman of 80 years or more with active or convalescent COVID-19. This chain joins TRBV4-3 and TRBJ1-4; TRBD1 agrees at 7 bases. The CDR3 coding sequence is TGCGCCAGCAGCCAGATCGATTGGGACCTGCAGGGGGTGGATGAAAAACTGTTTTTT. Its translation is CASSQIDWDLQGVDEKLFF.